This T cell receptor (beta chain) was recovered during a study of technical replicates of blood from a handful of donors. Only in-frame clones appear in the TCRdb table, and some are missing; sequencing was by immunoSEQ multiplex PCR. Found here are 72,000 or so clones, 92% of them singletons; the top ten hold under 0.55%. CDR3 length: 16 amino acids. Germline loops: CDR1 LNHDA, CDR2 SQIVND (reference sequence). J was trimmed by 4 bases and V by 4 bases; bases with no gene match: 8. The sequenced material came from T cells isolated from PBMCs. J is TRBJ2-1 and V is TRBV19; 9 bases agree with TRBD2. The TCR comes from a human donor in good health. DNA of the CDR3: TGTGCCAGTAGTACCTTACCGGGACTAGCTTACAATGAGCAGTTCTTC. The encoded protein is CASSTLPGLAYNEQFF.